What follows describes a single T cell receptor beta chain. Using immunoSEQ multiplex PCR, the repertoire was profiled, and TCRdb retains in-frame clones only, with some absent. The sample includes fewer than 180,000 clones, more than 80% seen only once; the top ten take 2.2%. This sample was taken from a study of blood T cell repertoires in COVID-19. Germline CDR1 and CDR2: LGHNA and YNFKEQ. This CDR3 is built from 15 residues. The J segment lost 2 bases and the V segment lost 0 bases, leaving 3 bases of the junction unmatched. This clonotype originated in a man between 65 and 85 years old with acute or convalescent COVID-19. V and J are TRBV4-2 and TRBJ2-7; 8 bases are a match to TRBD2. Sequenced sample: peripheral blood. The CDR3 bases are TGTGCCAGCAGCCAAGAGACGGGGGGGCCCTACGAGCAGTACTTC. Translated, it gives CASSQETGGPYEQYF.